This T cell receptor beta chain comes out of a study of blood T cell repertoires in COVID-19. Overall study: Donors in the United States, Italy and Spain gave samples during acute or convalescent COVID-19. PBMCs, B-cell-depleted T cells, or T cells provided the cDNA or gDNA that made up the material.

There are 13 residues in the CDR3. V lost 4 bases and J lost 6, with 10 bases in between. CDR1 and CDR2 (germline): SGHRS, YFSETQ. In the original analysis: Reference gene primer amplification gave nucleated cell count estimates. The data were produced by immunoSEQ multiplex PCR, yet TCRdb's version contains in-frame clones alone and is incomplete. That table furnishes V, J and clone size, whereas the DNA furnished D and trimming. The repertoire holds over 55,000 clones, about 88% seen once, with 6.5% to 8% in the top ten. Material for sequencing was peripheral blood. The sequence was obtained from a human donor with active COVID-19. The donor label of this sample is uncertain. V and J are TRBV5-1 and TRBJ2-2; D might be TRBD2 (5 bases). CDR3 DNA: TGCGCCAGCAGCAGAGAGGGTGCCGGGGAGCTGTTTTTT. Translated: CASSREGAGELFF.